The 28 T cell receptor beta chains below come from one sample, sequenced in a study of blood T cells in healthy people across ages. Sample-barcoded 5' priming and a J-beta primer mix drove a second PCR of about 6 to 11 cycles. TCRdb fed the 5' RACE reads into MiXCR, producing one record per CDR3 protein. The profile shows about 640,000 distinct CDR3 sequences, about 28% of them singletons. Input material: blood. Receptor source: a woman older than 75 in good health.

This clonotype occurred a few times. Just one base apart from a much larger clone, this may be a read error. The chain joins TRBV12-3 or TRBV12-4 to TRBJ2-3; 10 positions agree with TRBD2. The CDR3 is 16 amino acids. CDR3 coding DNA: TGTGCCAGCAGTTTTTTAAGCGGGGGGGGCACAGATGCGCAGTATTTT. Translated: CASSFLSGGGTDAQYF.

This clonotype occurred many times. CDR3: CASTQGRGYTF. The CDR3 DNA sequence: TGTGCCAGCACCCAGGGTAGGGGCTACACCTTC. The rearrangement joins TRBV4-2 to TRBJ1-2, with a weak D call TRBD1 (5 bases). The CDR3 totals 11 residues. Germline V lookup: CDR1 LGHNA, CDR2 YNFKEQ. The ends were cut back, 7 bases at V and 8 bases at J, with 11 bases in the middle.

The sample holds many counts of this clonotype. This chain's CDR3 is CASTTGGLTEAFF. CDR3 sequence (DNA): TGTGCCAGCACCACAGGGGGATTAACTGAAGCTTTCTTT. The rearrangement links TRBV12-3 or TRBV12-4 to TRBJ1-1; 8 nucleotides line up with TRBD1. The CDR3 extends over 13 amino acids. V was pared by 7 bases and J by 5 bases, with 6 bases of the junction left unmatched.

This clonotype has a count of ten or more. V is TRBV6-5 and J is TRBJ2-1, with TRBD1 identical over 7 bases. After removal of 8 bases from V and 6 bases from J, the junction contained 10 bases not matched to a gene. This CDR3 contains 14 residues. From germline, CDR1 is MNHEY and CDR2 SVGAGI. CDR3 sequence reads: CASDAGGMFNEQFF. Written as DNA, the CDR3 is TGTGCCAGCGATGCAGGGGGAATGTTCAATGAGCAGTTCTTC.

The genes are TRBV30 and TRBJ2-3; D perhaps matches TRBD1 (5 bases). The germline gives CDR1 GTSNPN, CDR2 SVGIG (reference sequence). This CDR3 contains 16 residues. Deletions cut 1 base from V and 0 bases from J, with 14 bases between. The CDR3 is CAWSGRTLSSTDTQYF. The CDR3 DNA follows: TGTGCCTGGAGTGGACGGACATTGTCTAGCACAGATACGCAGTATTTT.

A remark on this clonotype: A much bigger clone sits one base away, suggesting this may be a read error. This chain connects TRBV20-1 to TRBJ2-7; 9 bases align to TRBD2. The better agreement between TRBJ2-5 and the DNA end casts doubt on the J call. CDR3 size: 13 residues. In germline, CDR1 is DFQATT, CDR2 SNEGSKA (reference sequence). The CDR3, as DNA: TGCAGTGCTTCCCTAGCGGGGATTGAGACCCAGTACTTC. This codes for CSASLAGIETQYF.

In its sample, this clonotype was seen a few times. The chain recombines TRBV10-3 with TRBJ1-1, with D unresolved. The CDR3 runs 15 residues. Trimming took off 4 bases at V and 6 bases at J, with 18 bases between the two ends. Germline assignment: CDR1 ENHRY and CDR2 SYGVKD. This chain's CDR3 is CAISVGRGVGPEAFF. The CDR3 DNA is TGTGCCATCAGTGTCGGGAGAGGAGTGGGTCCTGAAGCTTTCTTT.

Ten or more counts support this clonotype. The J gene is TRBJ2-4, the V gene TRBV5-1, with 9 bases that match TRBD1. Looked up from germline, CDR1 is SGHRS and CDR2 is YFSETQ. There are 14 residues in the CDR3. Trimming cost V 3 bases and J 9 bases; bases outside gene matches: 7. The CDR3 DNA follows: TGCGCCAGCAGCTCGGGACAGGGAGGGACCATTCAGTACTTC. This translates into CASSSGQGGTIQYF.

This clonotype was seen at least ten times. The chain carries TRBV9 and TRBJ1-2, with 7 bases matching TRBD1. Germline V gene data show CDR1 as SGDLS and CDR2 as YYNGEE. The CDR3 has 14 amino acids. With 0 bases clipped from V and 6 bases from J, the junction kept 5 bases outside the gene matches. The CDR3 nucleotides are TGTGCCAGCAGCGTAGGACAGGGCATTCATGGCTACACCTTC. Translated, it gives CASSVGQGIHGYTF.

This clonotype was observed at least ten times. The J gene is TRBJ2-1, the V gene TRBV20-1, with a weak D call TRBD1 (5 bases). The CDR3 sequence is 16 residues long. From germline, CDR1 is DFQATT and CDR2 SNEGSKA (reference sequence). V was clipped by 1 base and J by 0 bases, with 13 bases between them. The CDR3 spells CSARVGRISSYNEQFF. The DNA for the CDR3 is TGCAGTGCTAGAGTGGGGCGCATCAGCTCCTACAATGAGCAGTTCTTC.

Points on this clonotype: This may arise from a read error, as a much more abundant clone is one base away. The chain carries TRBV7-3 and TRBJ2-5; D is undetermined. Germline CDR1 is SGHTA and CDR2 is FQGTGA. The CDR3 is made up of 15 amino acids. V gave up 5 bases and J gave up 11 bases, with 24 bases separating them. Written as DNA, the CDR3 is TGTGCCAGCAGCCCCCTAAGTGGGTTACACAATGAGCAGTACTTC. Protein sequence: CASSPLSGLHNEQYF.

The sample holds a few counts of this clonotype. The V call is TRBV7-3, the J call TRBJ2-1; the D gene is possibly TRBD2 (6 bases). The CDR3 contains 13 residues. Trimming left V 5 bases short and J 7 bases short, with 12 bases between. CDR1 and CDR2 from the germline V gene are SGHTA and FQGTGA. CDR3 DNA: TGTGCCAGCAGCCGAGCGGGTGTAAATGAGCAGTTCTTC. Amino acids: CASSRAGVNEQFF.

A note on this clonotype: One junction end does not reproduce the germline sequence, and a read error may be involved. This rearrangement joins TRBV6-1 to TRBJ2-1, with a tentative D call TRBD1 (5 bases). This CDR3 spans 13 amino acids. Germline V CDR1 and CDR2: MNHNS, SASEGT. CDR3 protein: CASSVRTGDEQLF. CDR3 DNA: TGTGCCAGCAGTGTGCGCACAGGAGATGAGCAGCTCTTC.

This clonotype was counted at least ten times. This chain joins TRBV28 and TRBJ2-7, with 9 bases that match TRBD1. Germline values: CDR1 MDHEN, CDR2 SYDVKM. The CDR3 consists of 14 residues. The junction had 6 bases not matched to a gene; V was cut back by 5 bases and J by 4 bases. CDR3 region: CASSTGGSKYEQYF. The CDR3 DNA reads TGTGCCAGCAGTACAGGGGGCTCCAAGTACGAGCAGTACTTC. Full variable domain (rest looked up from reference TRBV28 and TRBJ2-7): DVKVTQSSRYLVKRTGEKVFLECVQDMDHENMFWYRQDPGLGLRLIYFSYDVKMKEKGDIPEGYSVSREKKERFSLILESASTNQTSMYLCASSTGGSKYEQYFGPGTRLTVT.

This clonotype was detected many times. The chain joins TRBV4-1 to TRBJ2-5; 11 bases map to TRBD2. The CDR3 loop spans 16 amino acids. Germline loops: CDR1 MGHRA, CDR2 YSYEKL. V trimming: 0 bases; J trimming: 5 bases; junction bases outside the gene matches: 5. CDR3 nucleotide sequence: TGCGCCAGCAGCCAAGATTTAGCGGGGGGGCGTGAGACCCAGTACTTC. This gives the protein CASSQDLAGGRETQYF.

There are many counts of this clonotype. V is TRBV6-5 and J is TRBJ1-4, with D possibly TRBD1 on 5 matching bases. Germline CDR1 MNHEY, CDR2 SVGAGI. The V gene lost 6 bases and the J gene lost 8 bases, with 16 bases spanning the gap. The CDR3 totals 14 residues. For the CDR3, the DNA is TGTGCCAGCAGCCCCCGTAGGGGAGGAGAAAAACTGTTTTTT. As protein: CASSPRRGGEKLFF.

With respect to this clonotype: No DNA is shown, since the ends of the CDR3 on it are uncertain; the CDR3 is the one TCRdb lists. CDR3: CASILDGTVGSVQYF. This chain links TRBV5-1 with TRBJ2-7; TRBD1 was called by the table and not checked on the DNA. The CDR3 is made up of 15 amino acids, end residues included. The germline gives CDR1 SGHRS, CDR2 YFSETQ.

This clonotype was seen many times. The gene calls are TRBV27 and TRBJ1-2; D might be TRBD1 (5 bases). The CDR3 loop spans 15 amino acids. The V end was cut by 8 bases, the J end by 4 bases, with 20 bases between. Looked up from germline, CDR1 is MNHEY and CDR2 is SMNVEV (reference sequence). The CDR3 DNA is TGTGCCAGCCTTCCATCAGGGTTCGAATTCTATGGCTACACCTTC. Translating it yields CASLPSGFEFYGYTF.

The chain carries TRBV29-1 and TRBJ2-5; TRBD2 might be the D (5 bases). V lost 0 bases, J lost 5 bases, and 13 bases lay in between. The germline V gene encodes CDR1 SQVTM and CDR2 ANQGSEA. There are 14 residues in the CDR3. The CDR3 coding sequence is TGCAGCGTTGAAGATCTGAGGGTACCGGAGACCCAGTACTTC. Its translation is CSVEDLRVPETQYF.

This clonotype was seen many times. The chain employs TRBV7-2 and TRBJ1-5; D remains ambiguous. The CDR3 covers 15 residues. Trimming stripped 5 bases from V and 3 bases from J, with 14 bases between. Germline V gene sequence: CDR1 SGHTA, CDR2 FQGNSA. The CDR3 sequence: CASSPSVGNNQPQHF. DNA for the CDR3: TGTGCCAGCAGCCCCTCAGTGGGGAACAATCAGCCCCAGCATTTT.

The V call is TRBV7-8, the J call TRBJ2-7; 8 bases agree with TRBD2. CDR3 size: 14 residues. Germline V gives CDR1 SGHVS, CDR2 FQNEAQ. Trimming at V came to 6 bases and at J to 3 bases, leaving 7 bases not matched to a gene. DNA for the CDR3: TGTGCCAGCAGTCAACGGGGGGGCCACTACGAGCAGTACTTC. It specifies CASSQRGGHYEQYF.

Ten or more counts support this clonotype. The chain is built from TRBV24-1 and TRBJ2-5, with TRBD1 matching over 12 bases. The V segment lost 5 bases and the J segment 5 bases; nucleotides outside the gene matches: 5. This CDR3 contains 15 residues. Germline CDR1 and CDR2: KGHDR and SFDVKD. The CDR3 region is CATSVGTGGRETQYF. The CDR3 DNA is TGTGCCACCAGTGTCGGGACAGGGGGCCGGGAGACCCAGTACTTC.

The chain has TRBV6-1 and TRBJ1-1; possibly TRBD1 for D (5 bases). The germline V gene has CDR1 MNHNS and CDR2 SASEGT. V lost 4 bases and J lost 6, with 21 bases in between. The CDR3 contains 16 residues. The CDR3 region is CASSATGTPQRAEAFF. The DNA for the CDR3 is TGTGCCAGCAGTGCAACCGGGACTCCACAGCGGGCTGAAGCTTTCTTT.

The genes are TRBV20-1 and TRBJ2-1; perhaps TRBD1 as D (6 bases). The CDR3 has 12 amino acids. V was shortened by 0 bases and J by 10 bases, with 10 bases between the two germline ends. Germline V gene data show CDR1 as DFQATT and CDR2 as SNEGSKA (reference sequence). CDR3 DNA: TGCAGTGCTAGAGATACAGGGTTCGAGCAGTTCTTC. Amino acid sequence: CSARDTGFEQFF.

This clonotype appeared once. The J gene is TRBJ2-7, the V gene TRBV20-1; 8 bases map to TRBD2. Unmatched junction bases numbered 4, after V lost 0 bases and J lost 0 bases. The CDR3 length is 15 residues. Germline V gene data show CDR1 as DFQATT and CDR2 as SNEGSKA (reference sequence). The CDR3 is CSAREVTSGSYEQYF. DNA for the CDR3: TGCAGTGCTAGAGAGGTCACTAGCGGCTCCTACGAGCAGTACTTC.

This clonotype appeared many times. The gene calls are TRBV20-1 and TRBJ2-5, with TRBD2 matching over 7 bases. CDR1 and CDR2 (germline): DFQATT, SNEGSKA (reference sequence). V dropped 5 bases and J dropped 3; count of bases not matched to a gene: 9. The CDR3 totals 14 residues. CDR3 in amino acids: CSAAHRDYEETQYF. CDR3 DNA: TGCAGTGCTGCACACCGGGACTACGAAGAGACCCAGTACTTC.

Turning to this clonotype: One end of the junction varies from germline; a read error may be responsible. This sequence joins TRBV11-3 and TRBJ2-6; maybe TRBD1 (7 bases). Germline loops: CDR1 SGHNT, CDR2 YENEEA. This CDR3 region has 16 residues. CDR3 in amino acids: CASSSTGRLGANVRTF. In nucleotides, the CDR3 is TGTGCCAGCAGCTCGACAGGGAGGTTAGGGGCCAACGTCCGGACTTTC.

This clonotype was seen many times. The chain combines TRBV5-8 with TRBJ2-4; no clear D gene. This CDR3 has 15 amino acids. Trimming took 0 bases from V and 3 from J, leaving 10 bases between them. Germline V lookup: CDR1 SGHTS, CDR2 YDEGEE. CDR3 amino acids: CASSLDVVNKNIQYF. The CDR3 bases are TGTGCCAGCAGCTTGGATGTGGTCAACAAAAACATTCAGTACTTC. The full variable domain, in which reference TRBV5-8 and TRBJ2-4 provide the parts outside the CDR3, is EAGVTQSPTHLIKTRGQQATLRCSPISGHTSVYWYQQALGLGLQFLLWYDEGEERNRGNFPPRFSGRQFPNYSSELNVNALELEDSALYLCASSLDVVNKNIQYFGAGTRLSVL.